Detailed here is one T cell receptor (beta chain). The ends lost 4 bases at V and 4 bases at J; junction bases unmatched: 6. The CDR3 has 13 amino acids. Germline V gene data show CDR1 as SQVTM and CDR2 as ANQGSEA. The table came from immunoSEQ multiplex PCR; TCRdb's copy has only in-frame clones and leaves some out. The sample comprises 150,000 to 200,000 clones, roughly 90% of which are singletons, and 0.68% rests with the top ten. The data were taken from a study of control samples from healthy donors and cancer patients. The sequencing input was blood. J is TRBJ2-7 and V is TRBV29-1; 8 bases align to TRBD1. The TCR comes from a woman under 40 in good health. CDR3 sequence: CSVGTGGNYEQYF. The CDR3 nucleotides are TGCAGCGTTGGCACAGGGGGGAATTACGAGCAGTACTTC.